This is a list of T cell receptor beta chains from one sample in a study of blood T cell repertoires in COVID-19. Sequencing used immunoSEQ multiplex PCR; TCRdb keeps in-frame clones, though not all of them. The repertoire holds 50,000 to 60,000 clones, with approximately 85% as singletons. Specimen: peripheral blood. The receptors here all came from an elderly woman with COVID-19, enrolled during active disease. Each CDR3 is given without its conserved first and last residue. Fields, in order: J gene, V gene, CDR3 protein.

TRBJ1-1 | TRBV6-6 | ASREAAEAF
TRBJ2-1 | TRBV18 | ASSPPLAGNNEQF
TRBJ2-1 | TRBV7-2 | ASSLEGSGRHQF
TRBJ1-2 | TRBV11-2 | ASSLGGLRGSYGYT
TRBJ1-4 | TRBV7-6 | ASSLQPGGTNEKLF
TRBJ2-3 | TRBV6-5 | ASNGPGDTQY
TRBJ2-7 | TRBV7-2 | ASSLGLAGAYEQY
TRBJ1-5 | TRBV30 | AWSLQGGSQPQH
TRBJ2-6 | TRBV7-9 | ASSVGALRSSGANVLT
TRBJ2-2 | TRBV15 | ATSRGVSGSGSTGELF
TRBJ1-1 | TRBV4-1 | ASSQDRGNTEAF
TRBJ1-2 | TRBV5-1 | ASSLGQINYGYT
TRBJ1-3 | TRBV7-9 | ASSLVGARASGNTIY
TRBJ2-5 | TRBV3-1/TRBV3-2 | ASTPGPGGWETQY
TRBJ2-7 | TRBV3-1/TRBV3-2 | ASSQGSGSGPYEQY
TRBJ2-5 | TRBV4-1 | ASSQALAVFKGETQY
TRBJ2-1 | TRBV2 | ACRSGTGGYNEQF
TRBJ2-3 | TRBV12-5 | ASAIGQGSTDTQY
TRBJ1-1 | TRBV2 | ASRPTGMSTEAF
TRBJ2-2 | TRBV7-9 | ASSGTSGRKFWGTGELF
TRBJ2-1 | TRBV28 | ASSIPGLAGWEKQF
TRBJ1-1 | TRBV18 | ASAGSQNTEAF
TRBJ2-5 | TRBV11-2 | ASSLVRGGQETQY
TRBJ2-1 | TRBV27 | ASSPGLAYNEQF
TRBJ2-1 | TRBV4-1 | ASSQVPGQGVYEQF
TRBJ2-5 | TRBV18 | ASSPGLGGLAQETQY
TRBJ2-5 | TRBV2 | ASSEVGNRLETQY
TRBJ1-1 | TRBV28 | ASSRRGTGGYTEAF
TRBJ2-7 | TRBV27 | ASSLGRGRAHEQY
TRBJ2-7 | TRBV7-8 | ASSSGLAGITYEQY
TRBJ2-5 | TRBV7-8 | ASSLTGAGSPDETQY
TRBJ2-1 | TRBV7-2 | ASSPGGAVSYNEQF
TRBJ2-1 | TRBV24-1 | ATSAGGNNEQF
TRBJ2-1 | TRBV7-9 | ASSLLAGGTNEQF
TRBJ2-6 | TRBV7-9 | ASSRLGLATYSGANVLT
TRBJ2-2 | TRBV7-3 | ASSVSGLAGNTGELF
TRBJ2-1 | TRBV7-3 | ASSLTAGSSYNEQF
TRBJ2-1 | TRBV7-2 | ASSFRTSGSSYNEQF
TRBJ2-2 | TRBV29-1 | SAVTGGANTGELF
TRBJ1-4 | TRBV6-5 | ASSLDRLGEKLF
TRBJ1-1 | TRBV6-2/TRBV6-3 | ASSYRGSGGRPDRGAF
TRBJ2-7 | TRBV19 | ASSTTGSGDYEQY
TRBJ2-5 | TRBV6-5 | ASSYFVRSGQETQY
TRBJ1-4 | TRBV6-5 | ASRSGTGEEKLF
TRBJ2-1 | TRBV4-2 | ASSQDILREGNEQF
TRBJ1-4 | TRBV9 | ASSVVPGGNNEKLF
TRBJ2-2 | TRBV19 | ASSIAGTNTGELF
TRBJ2-7 | TRBV28 | ASDGGGALEQY
TRBJ2-3 | TRBV2 | ASSRNQRTDTQY
TRBJ2-7 | TRBV4-1 | ASSPSQGALYEQY
TRBJ2-2 | TRBV5-1 | ASSLEGLAGASNTGELF
TRBJ1-2 | TRBV5-1 | ASSFYRDGYT
TRBJ2-7 | TRBV12-3/TRBV12-4 | ASSLFLYEQY
TRBJ2-3 | TRBV20-1 | SAREPSTQY
TRBJ1-5 | TRBV21-1 | ASSKERLGGPLSNQPQH
TRBJ1-2 | TRBV5-1 | ASSLGERGYT
TRBJ2-7 | TRBV30 | AFSYTTYEQY
TRBJ2-1 | TRBV15 | ATSRGLGLAGGEQF
TRBJ2-1 | TRBV6-4 | ASSASGSLNEQF
TRBJ2-7 | TRBV6-5 | ATLRQGAYEQY